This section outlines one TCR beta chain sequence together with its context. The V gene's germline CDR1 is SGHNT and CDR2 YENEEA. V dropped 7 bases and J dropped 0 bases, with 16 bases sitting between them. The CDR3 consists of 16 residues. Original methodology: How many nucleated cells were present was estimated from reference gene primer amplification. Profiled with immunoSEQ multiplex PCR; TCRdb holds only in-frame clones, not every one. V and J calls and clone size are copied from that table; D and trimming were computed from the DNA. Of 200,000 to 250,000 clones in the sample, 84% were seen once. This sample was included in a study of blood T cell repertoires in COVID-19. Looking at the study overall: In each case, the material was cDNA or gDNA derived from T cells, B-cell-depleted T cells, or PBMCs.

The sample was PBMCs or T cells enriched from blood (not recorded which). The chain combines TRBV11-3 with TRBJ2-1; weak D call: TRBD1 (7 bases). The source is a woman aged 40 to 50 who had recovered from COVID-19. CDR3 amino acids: CASTEQGTLSYNEQFF. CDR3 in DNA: TGTGCCAGCACCGAACAGGGGACTCTCTCCTACAATGAGCAGTTCTTC.